Following are 21 T cell receptor beta chains from one sample sequenced in a study of CD8+ T cells in alopecia areata. RNA was isolated and reverse transcribed to cDNA, the sequencing template. Here immunoSEQ multiplex PCR was the method, and the copy in TCRdb shows in-frame clones only, minus some. Of approximately 180,000 clones in the sample, around 60% were seen once. As to treatment: oral pan-JAK inhibitor, 5-10 mg twice daily. The sample in question was CD4+ T cells sorted from blood, obtained at roughly week 49, from a patient treated with tofacitinib. These receptors all come from a human donor with alopecia areata.

With regard to this clone: Relative to the germline gene, one junction end is altered; a read error may explain this. CDR3 protein: CAGSQPQGMALHF. CDR3 in DNA: TGTGCCGGCAGCCAGCCGCAAGGGATGGCCCTCCACTTT. This chain joins TRBV5-6 and TRBJ1-6; D gene ambiguous. There are 13 residues in the CDR3. Germline V CDR1 and CDR2: SGHDT, YYEEEE. Combining the CDR3 with reference TRBV5-6 and TRBJ1-6 gives the whole variable domain DAGVTQSPTHLIKTRGQQVTLRCSPKSGHDTVSWYQQALGQGPQFIFQYYEEEERQRGNFPDRFSGHQFPNYSSELNVNALLLGDSALYLCAGSQPQGMALHFGNGTRLTVT.

The chain carries TRBV2 and TRBJ1-2, with a tentative D call TRBD1 (5 bases). Germline values: CDR1 SNHLY, CDR2 FYNNEI. The CDR3 has 12 amino acids. V lost 4 bases, J lost 7 bases, and 10 bases lay in between. The DNA for the CDR3 is TGTGCCAGCAGTGCAGGGTTGGGTGGCTACACCTTC. Its protein product is CASSAGLGGYTF.

This clone was observed many times. At the DNA level, this CDR3 is encoded by other sequences in the same sample as well. The V call is TRBV29-1, the J call TRBJ2-7, with TRBD1 as a possible D gene (5 bases). The CDR3 runs to 12 residues. V lost 2 bases, J lost 6 bases, and 11 bases lay in between. Germline values: CDR1 SQVTM, CDR2 ANQGSEA. CDR3 sequence (DNA): TGCAGCGTTGAACCACAGGTCGGCGAGCAGTACTTC. Its protein is CSVEPQVGEQYF.

As regards this clone: This CDR3 is also generated by other DNA sequences in the sample. The chain uses TRBV29-1 and TRBJ1-1; D is undetermined. The CDR3 consists of 13 residues. Per the germline V gene, CDR1 is SQVTM and CDR2 is ANQGSEA. Deletions cut 2 bases from V and 0 bases from J, with 7 bases between. The CDR3 region has the DNA TGCAGCGTTGAAAAGGGCATGAACACTGAAGCTTTCTTT. Translated: CSVEKGMNTEAFF. Complete variable domain (other parts from reference TRBV29-1 and TRBJ1-1): SAVISQKPSRDICQRGTSLTIQCQVDSQVTMMFWYRQQPGQSLTLIATANQGSEATYESGFVIDKFPISRPNLTFSTLTVSNMSPEDSSIYLCSVEKGMNTEAFFGQGTRLTVV.

The V and J genes are TRBV19 and TRBJ2-7; no clear D gene. The germline V and J ends were trimmed by 1 base and 5 bases, with 3 bases remaining between them. The CDR3 covers 11 residues. Germline loops: CDR1 LNHDA, CDR2 SQIVND (reference sequence). The CDR3 coding sequence is TGTGCCAGTAGTATAGCGGACGAGCAGTACTTC. The encoded protein is CASSIADEQYF.

The J gene is TRBJ1-4, the V gene TRBV4-1; D remains unclear. From germline, CDR1 is MGHRA and CDR2 YSYEKL. Trimming shortened V by 3 bases and J by 1 base, and 9 bases separated the two germline ends. The CDR3 is made up of 15 amino acids. The CDR3 here is CASSQAEGTNEKLFF. The CDR3 nucleotides read TGCGCCAGCAGCCAGGCCGAGGGAACTAATGAAAAACTGTTTTTT.

The chain combines TRBV11-2 with TRBJ1-1; possible D gene TRBD1, 6 bases. Germline CDR1 reads SGHAT; CDR2 reads FQNNGV. Trimming took 3 bases from V and 1 from J, leaving 15 bases between them. The CDR3 length is 16 residues. This CDR3 reads CASSFDAGESNTEAFF. The CDR3 DNA reads as TGTGCCAGCAGCTTTGACGCAGGGGAATCGAACACTGAAGCTTTCTTT.

This clone was detected only a few times. The chain is built from TRBV27 and TRBJ1-6, with 7 bases matching TRBD1. The CDR3 is 15 residues long. Per germline, CDR1 MNHEY and CDR2 SMNVEV (reference sequence). V shed 6 bases, J shed 8 bases, and the junction held 10 bases outside the gene matches. The CDR3 here is CASRSRQGGDSPLHF. CDR3 DNA: TGTGCCAGCAGAAGCCGACAGGGAGGTGATTCACCCCTCCACTTT.

This chain uses TRBV4-3 with TRBJ2-7, with D possibly TRBD1 on 7 matching bases. CDR3 length equals 14 residues. V was pared by 1 base and J by 7 bases, with 14 bases between. Germline V CDR1 and CDR2: LGHNA, YSLEER. In DNA form, the CDR3 reads TGCGCCAGCAGCCAAGTAGCGGCAGGGGGAGAGCAGTACTTC. The encoded protein is CASSQVAAGGEQYF.

This clone was seen once. The V and J genes are TRBV5-1 and TRBJ1-3, with D hard to call. This CDR3 has 13 residues. Trimming left V 0 bases short and J 5 bases short, with 6 bases between. The germline V gene has CDR1 SGHRS and CDR2 YFSETQ. CDR3 sequence: CASSLEDRNTIYF. In DNA form, the CDR3 reads TGCGCCAGCAGCTTGGAAGATCGAAACACCATATATTTT. Full variable domain (missing parts from reference TRBV5-1 and TRBJ1-3): KAGVTQTPRYLIKTRGQQVTLSCSPISGHRSVSWYQQTPGQGLQFLFEYFSETQRNKGNFPGRFSGRQFSNSRSEMNVSTLELGDSALYLCASSLEDRNTIYFGEGSWLTVV.

V is TRBV7-2 and J is TRBJ1-1; D not resolved. The germline V gene has CDR1 SGHTA and CDR2 FQGNSA. The V end was cut by 2 bases, the J end by 1 base, with 8 bases between. The CDR3 totals 14 residues. CDR3 DNA sequence: TGTGCCAGCAGCTTAAGGATAACGAACACTGAAGCTTTCTTT. It codes for CASSLRITNTEAFF. Together with reference TRBV7-2 and TRBJ1-1, the CDR3 gives the full variable domain: GAGVSQSPSNKVTEKGKDVELRCDPISGHTALYWYRQSLGQGLEFLIYFQGNSAPDKSGLPSDRFSAERTGGSVSTLTIQRTQQEDSAVYLCASSLRITNTEAFFGQGTRLTVV.

This clone was found a few times. CDR3 sequence reads: CATILAGGPFEQFF. CDR3 nucleotide sequence: TGTGCCACTATACTAGCGGGGGGACCCTTCGAGCAGTTCTTC. V and J are TRBV6-1 and TRBJ2-1, with 12 nucleotides matching TRBD2. CDR3 length: 14 residues. After removal of 10 bases from V and 10 bases from J, the junction contained 11 bases not matched to a gene. CDR1 MNHNS and CDR2 SASEGT come from the germline V gene.

V gene TRBV9 combines with J gene TRBJ1-2; unclear D gene. The CDR3 loop spans 14 amino acids. Trimming stripped 2 bases from V and 3 bases from J, with 11 bases between. Germline V gives CDR1 SGDLS, CDR2 YYNGEE. CDR3 bases: TGTGCCAGCAGCGTCGACGACAATTACTATGGCTACACCTTC. Protein sequence: CASSVDDNYYGYTF.

This clone was counted only a few times. The chain is built from TRBV30 and TRBJ1-1; D gene uncertain. Between the trimmed V and J ends, which lost 0 bases and 2 bases, there was a span of 10 bases. Germline lookup yields CDR1 GTSNPN and CDR2 SVGIG (reference sequence). The CDR3 sequence is 14 residues long. The CDR3 sequence: CAWSVGPTNTEAFF. CDR3 nucleotides: TGTGCCTGGAGTGTTGGCCCTACTAACACTGAAGCTTTCTTT.

In DNA form, the CDR3 reads TGCAGCGTCCAAAGGCTTCTGACAGGGAGTGAGCAGTACTTC. Its protein is CSVQRLLTGSEQYF. The rearrangement links TRBV29-1 to TRBJ2-7; 7 bases line up with TRBD1. The CDR3 loop spans 14 amino acids. CDR1 is SQVTM and CDR2 is ANQGSEA in the germline V gene. V lost 6 bases, J lost 7 bases, and 15 bases stayed unmatched.

The rearrangement uses TRBV29-1 and TRBJ1-2; unclear D gene. Germline values: CDR1 SQVTM, CDR2 ANQGSEA. The length of the CDR3 is 12 residues. Deletions cut 4 bases from V and 4 bases from J, with 10 bases between. CDR3 nucleotides: TGCAGCGTTGTGCAGTCCACCTATGGCTACACCTTC. Protein sequence: CSVVQSTYGYTF.

CDR3 in amino acids: CSVWGQSYNEQFF. CDR3 coding DNA: TGCAGCGTTTGGGGACAAAGCTACAATGAGCAGTTCTTC. The V and J genes are TRBV29-1 and TRBJ2-1; tentative D call: TRBD1 (6 bases). CDR1 is SQVTM, CDR2 ANQGSEA, per germline. This CDR3 is 13 amino acids long. V lost 5 bases to trimming and J lost 3 bases, with 11 bases between them.

This chain connects TRBV10-3 to TRBJ2-5; D gene unclear. V was pared by 5 bases and J by 5 bases, with 12 bases between. CDR1 ENHRY and CDR2 SYGVKD come from the germline V gene. This CDR3 has 13 amino acids. The CDR3 loop is CAISRNPGETQYF. DNA for the CDR3: TGTGCCATCAGTCGAAATCCCGGGGAGACCCAGTACTTC.

The rearrangement uses TRBV29-1 and TRBJ1-1; D remains unclear. CDR1 and CDR2 from the germline V gene are SQVTM and ANQGSEA. This CDR3 contains 13 residues. Trimming stripped 4 bases from V and 6 bases from J, with 15 bases between. The CDR3 region has the DNA TGCAGCGTTGCCACAGTCTTTGTCGCTGAAGCTTTCTTT. This gives the protein CSVATVFVAEAFF.

This clone has a handful of counts. This sequence joins TRBV28 and TRBJ1-5, with D maybe TRBD1 (6 bases). Germline lookup yields CDR1 MDHEN and CDR2 SYDVKM. CDR3 size: 13 residues. V dropped 5 bases and J dropped 2 bases, with 7 bases sitting between them. DNA of the CDR3: TGTGCCAGCAGTAACAGGGGCAATCAGCCCCAGCATTTT. Translated, it gives CASSNRGNQPQHF.

This clone was seen a few times. V usage is TRBV14 and J usage is TRBJ2-7; D is possibly TRBD1 or TRBD2 (5 bases each). This CDR3 is built from 14 residues. Germline assignment: CDR1 SGHDN and CDR2 FVKESK. Trimming removed 3 bases at V and 1 base at J, with 10 bases between. As DNA, the CDR3 is TGTGCCAGCAGCCATCGGGACCGGTCCTACGAGCAGTACTTC. It specifies CASSHRDRSYEQYF.